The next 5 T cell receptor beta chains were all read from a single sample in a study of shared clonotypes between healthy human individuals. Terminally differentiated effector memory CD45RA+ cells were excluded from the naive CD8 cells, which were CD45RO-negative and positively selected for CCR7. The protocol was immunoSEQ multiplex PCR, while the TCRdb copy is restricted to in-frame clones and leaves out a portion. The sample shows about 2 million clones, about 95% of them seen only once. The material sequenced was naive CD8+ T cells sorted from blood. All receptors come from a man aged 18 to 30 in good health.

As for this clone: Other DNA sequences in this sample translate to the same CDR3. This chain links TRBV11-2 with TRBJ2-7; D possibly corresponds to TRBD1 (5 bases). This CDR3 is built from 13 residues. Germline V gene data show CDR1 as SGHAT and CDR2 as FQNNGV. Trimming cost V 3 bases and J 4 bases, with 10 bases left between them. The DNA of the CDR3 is TGTGCCAGCAGCTTTTCGACAGAGTACGAGCAGTACTTC. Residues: CASSFSTEYEQYF.

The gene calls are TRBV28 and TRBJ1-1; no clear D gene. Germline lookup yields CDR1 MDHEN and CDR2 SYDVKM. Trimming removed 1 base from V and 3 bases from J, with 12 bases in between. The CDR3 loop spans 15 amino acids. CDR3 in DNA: TGTGCCAGCAGTTTATTGGGAGAAGCAGACACTGAAGCTTTCTTT. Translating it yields CASSLLGEADTEAFF.

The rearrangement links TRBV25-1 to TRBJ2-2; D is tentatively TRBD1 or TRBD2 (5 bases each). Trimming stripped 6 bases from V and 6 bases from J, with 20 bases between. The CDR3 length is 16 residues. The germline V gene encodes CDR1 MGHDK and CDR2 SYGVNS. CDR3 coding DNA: TGTGCCAGCAGCCCTCCTGAGCCGGGACCGGCCGGGGAGCTGTTTTTT. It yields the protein CASSPPEPGPAGELFF.

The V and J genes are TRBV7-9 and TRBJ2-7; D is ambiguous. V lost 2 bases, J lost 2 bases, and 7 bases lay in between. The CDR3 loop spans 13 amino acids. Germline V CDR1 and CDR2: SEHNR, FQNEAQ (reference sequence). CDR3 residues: CASSLSWAYEQYF. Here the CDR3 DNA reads TGTGCCAGCAGCTTAAGTTGGGCCTACGAGCAGTACTTC. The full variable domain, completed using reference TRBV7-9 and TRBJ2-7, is DTGVSQNPRHKITKRGQNVTFRCDPISEHNRLYWYRQTLGQGPEFLTYFQNEAQLEKSRLLSDRFSAERPKGSFSTLEIQRTEQGDSAMYLCASSLSWAYEQYFGPGTRLTVT.

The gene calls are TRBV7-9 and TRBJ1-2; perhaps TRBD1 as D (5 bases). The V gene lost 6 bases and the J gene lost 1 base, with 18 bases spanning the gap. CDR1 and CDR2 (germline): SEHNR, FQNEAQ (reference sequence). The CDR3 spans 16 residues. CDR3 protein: CASSHSGAELNYGYTF. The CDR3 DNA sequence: TGTGCCAGCAGTCATAGTGGGGCAGAACTTAACTATGGCTACACCTTC.